This T cell receptor beta chain came from a study of beta chain features in type 1 diabetes. This CDR3 is 13 amino acids long. Germline V lookup: CDR1 GTSNPN, CDR2 SVGIG (reference sequence). V shed 0 bases and J shed 4 bases, with 9 bases lying between them. Sequencing targeted expressed TCRB transcripts, as all isolated RNA had been reverse transcribed. The repertoire was sequenced with immunoSEQ multiplex PCR; TCRdb's copy has only in-frame clones and lacks some. Found here are 400,000 to 550,000 clones, approximately 10% of them singletons; the top ten hold over 0.04%. Sequencing was done on a sample of naive CD4+ T cells from blood. This chain links TRBV30 with TRBJ1-2; D is unresolved. This receptor was taken from a woman aged 18-35 years in good health. CDR3 in DNA: TGTGCCTGGAGTGTACCCCCTTCCTATGGCTACACCTTC. Protein product: CAWSVPPSYGYTF.